This T cell receptor beta chain was identified in a study of blood T cell repertoires in COVID-19. Background on the study: Samples representing acute and convalescent COVID-19 were sourced from the United States, Italy and Spain.

The ends were cut back, 1 base at V and 0 bases at J, with 6 bases in the middle. CDR1 LGHNA and CDR2 YNFKEQ come from the germline V gene. This CDR3 has 14 amino acids. How the authors handled the data: Amplification of reference gene primers was used by the study to estimate nucleated cell counts. Repertoires were generated with immunoSEQ multiplex PCR, while TCRdb's copy carries only in-frame clones and drops some. V, J and clone size were drawn from that table, and D and trimming were deduced from the DNA. Altogether 75,000 to 100,000 clones are present, about 80% being singletons, with the ten largest covering approximately 25%.

Material: peripheral blood. This TCR was sampled from a man between 65 and 85 years old with acute or convalescent COVID-19. The rearrangement links TRBV4-2 to TRBJ1-1; D unresolved. The CDR3 loop reads CASSQVGLNTEAFF. The CDR3 DNA is TGTGCCAGCAGCCAAGTGGGCTTGAACACTGAAGCTTTCTTT.